The 29 T cell receptor beta chains below all came from one sample that was sequenced in a study of T cell repertoires in cytomegalovirus infection. TCRdb re-derived calls from the reads in MiXCR, one entry per CDR3 protein. The profile shows approximately 500,000 distinct CDR3 sequences, 16% of them singletons. Sequenced: CD8+ T cells from PBMCs. The receptors here all came from a human donor in good health (CMV status not recorded). Some clones in this sample may be carry-over from other donors' samples.

With respect to this clonotype: It may be a read error: a sequence one base away is much more abundant. V usage is TRBV10-1 and J usage is TRBJ2-1; 8 positions match TRBD1. The CDR3 has 15 amino acids. Germline V gives CDR1 WNHNN, CDR2 SYGVQD (reference sequence). The CDR3 bases are TGCGCCAGCAGTGACTCCGGGACAGGAGTCAATGAGCAGATCTTC. This gives the protein CASSDSGTGVNEQIF.

In its sample, this clonotype was seen many times. The chain is built from TRBV12-5 and TRBJ2-7; D uncertain. CDR1 is LGHNT, CDR2 FRNRAP, per germline. V was pared by 0 bases and J by 5 bases, with 11 bases between. This CDR3 is 14 amino acids long. DNA for the CDR3: TGTGCTAGTGGTTTGGTACCCCAAGAGGACGAGCAGTACTTC. Residues: CASGLVPQEDEQYF.

This chain joins TRBV12-3 or TRBV12-4 and TRBJ2-3; 8 bases match TRBD1. This CDR3 is 14 amino acids long. V lost 6 bases and J lost 4; bases outside the gene matches: 6. CDR3 bases: TGTGCCAGCAGCAACACAGGGGGTCCAGATACGCAGTATTTT. Translating gives CASSNTGGPDTQYF.

The V and J genes are TRBV28 and TRBJ1-5; 7 nucleotides agree with TRBD1. The germline V gene encodes CDR1 MDHEN and CDR2 SYDVKM. Trimming removed 6 bases from V and 7 bases from J; junction bases left unmatched: 12. CDR3 length: 15 amino acids. The CDR3 DNA follows: TGTGCCAGCAGCCCGACAGGGAGAACAAGACAGCCCCAGCATTTT. Translation gives CASSPTGRTRQPQHF.

As concerns this clonotype: Since the CDR3 does not end with the conserved phenylalanine or tryptophan, this likely comes from a read error. The chain combines TRBV2 with TRBJ2-1; D perhaps matches TRBD2 (5 bases). Germline V lookup: CDR1 SNHLY, CDR2 FYNNEI. There are 10 residues in the CDR3. V gave up 8 bases and J gave up 10 bases, with 9 bases separating them. CDR3 coding DNA: TGTGCCAGCCGGGGAGTGGAGCAGTTCTTA. It translates to CASRGVEQFL.

V is TRBV27 and J is TRBJ1-2, with unresolved D. CDR3 length: 17 amino acids. V lost 0 bases and J lost 4, with 18 bases in between. From germline, CDR1 is MNHEY and CDR2 SMNVEV (reference sequence). The CDR3 loop reads CASSLSTPGPTIYGYTF. CDR3 bases: TGTGCCAGCAGTTTATCGACCCCCGGACCGACCATCTATGGCTACACCTTC.

Many counts were recorded for this clonotype. The chain uses TRBV7-2 and TRBJ2-1, with D perhaps matching TRBD1 or TRBD2 (5 bases each). Between the trimmed V and J ends, which lost 5 bases and 8 bases, there was a span of 16 bases. The CDR3 contains 14 residues. The germline V gene has CDR1 SGHTA and CDR2 FQGNSA. The CDR3 loop is CASSPGTTVDEQFF. Written as DNA, the CDR3 is TGTGCCAGCAGCCCTGGGACCACGGTGGATGAGCAGTTCTTC.

V usage is TRBV20-1 and J usage is TRBJ2-3; D unclear. V was cut by 6 bases and J by 2 bases, with 18 bases left in between. The germline V gene has CDR1 DFQATT and CDR2 SNEGSKA (reference sequence). There are 15 residues in the CDR3. In DNA form, the CDR3 reads TGCAGTGCACCGTTAGACCCGGTTTACACAGATACGCAGTATTTT. As protein: CSAPLDPVYTDTQYF.

This clonotype was picked up many times. V is TRBV7-9 and J is TRBJ2-1, with D perhaps given as TRBD1 or TRBD2 (5 bases each). CDR1 is SEHNR and CDR2 is FQNEAQ in the germline V gene (reference sequence). Trimming took 6 bases from V and 8 from J, leaving 14 bases between them. CDR3 length: 13 residues. CDR3: CASSPGTVDEQFF. DNA of the CDR3: TGTGCCAGCAGTCCGGGGACGGTAGATGAGCAGTTCTTC.

This chain connects TRBV28 to TRBJ1-2, with 7 bases matching TRBD1. The V segment lost 10 bases and the J segment 0 bases; nucleotides outside the gene matches: 11. This CDR3 is 15 amino acids long. Germline-derived CDR1 and CDR2 are MDHEN and SYDVKM. The CDR3 is CATPGQGDPNYGYTF. The CDR3 DNA sequence: TGTGCCACCCCTGGGCAGGGGGACCCTAACTATGGCTACACCTTC.

This clonotype occurred many times. J is TRBJ2-5 and V is TRBV10-2, with TRBD2 matching over 8 bases. With V trimmed by 8 bases and J by 0 bases, 8 bases remained unmatched. The germline V gene has CDR1 WSHSY and CDR2 SAAADI. This CDR3 region has 15 residues. CDR3 sequence reads: CASGRGDHYQETQYF. The CDR3 DNA follows: TGCGCCAGCGGGCGGGGGGACCATTACCAAGAGACCCAGTACTTC.

This clonotype was detected ten times or more. V usage is TRBV25-1 and J usage is TRBJ1-6, with D hard to call. The CDR3 sequence is 10 residues long. With 6 bases removed from V and 14 bases from J, the gap between germline ends came to 8 bases. Germline V gives CDR1 MGHDK, CDR2 SYGVNS. The DNA for the CDR3 is TGTGCCAGCAGGGGGTTAGCCCTCCACTTT. It translates to CASRGLALHF.

This clonotype was detected many times. The chain is built from TRBV4-1 and TRBJ2-3; 7 bases agree with TRBD2. Germline trimming cut 0 bases from V and 4 bases from J; bases unmatched to any gene: 7. The germline V gene encodes CDR1 MGHRA and CDR2 YSYEKL. The CDR3 runs 16 residues. CDR3 sequence reads: CASSQEGASGADTQYF. The CDR3, as DNA: TGCGCCAGCAGCCAAGAAGGGGCTAGCGGCGCAGATACGCAGTATTTT.

At least ten counts were recorded for this clonotype. The chain recombines TRBV7-9 with TRBJ1-1; D not resolved. V dropped 5 bases and J dropped 5 bases, with 12 bases sitting between them. Germline-derived CDR1 and CDR2 are SEHNR and FQNEAQ (reference sequence). CDR3 length: 13 amino acids. The CDR3 DNA is TGTGCCAGCAGCGCCCCGACCGGGACTGAAGCTTTCTTT. It specifies CASSAPTGTEAFF.

This clonotype has just a few counts. This chain joins TRBV7-9 and TRBJ1-4, with D perhaps matching TRBD1 (6 bases). V was cut by 1 base and J by 2 bases, with 11 bases left in between. This CDR3 has 16 residues. In germline, CDR1 is SEHNR, CDR2 FQNEAQ (reference sequence). In DNA, the CDR3 is TGTGCCAGCAGCTTAGATCCCGGACAGACTAATGAAAAACTGTTTTTT. It translates to CASSLDPGQTNEKLFF.

Many counts were recorded for this clonotype. V and J are TRBV7-8 and TRBJ2-5; 8 bases fit TRBD1. The J segment lost 4 bases and the V segment lost 2 bases, leaving 6 bases of the junction unmatched. The CDR3 extends over 15 amino acids. The V gene's germline CDR1 is SGHVS and CDR2 FQNEAQ. The CDR3 bases are TGTGCCAGCAGCTTATACAGGGGGGACGGAGAGACCCAGTACTTC. As protein: CASSLYRGDGETQYF. The whole variable domain, filled in from reference TRBV7-8 and TRBJ2-5, reads GAGVSQSPRYKVAKRGQDVALRCDPISGHVSLFWYQQALGQGPEFLTYFQNEAQLDKSGLPSDRFFAERPEGSVSTLKIQRTQQEDSAVYLCASSLYRGDGETQYFGPGTRLLVL.

This clonotype was found a few times. This rearrangement joins TRBV4-2 to TRBJ2-3, with D possibly TRBD1 on 5 matching bases. Germline values: CDR1 LGHNA, CDR2 YNFKEQ. Trimming pared 4 bases from V and 0 bases from J, leaving 17 bases between. The CDR3 consists of 17 residues. The CDR3 bases are TGTGCCAGCAGCCGAGGACATCTCCAGCTTAGCACAGATACGCAGTATTTT. It yields the protein CASSRGHLQLSTDTQYF.

In this sample, this clonotype turned up many times. The chain recombines TRBV11-2 with TRBJ2-1; D possibly uses TRBD1 or TRBD2 (5 bases each). V lost 2 bases, J lost 6 bases, and 23 bases lay in between. The length of the CDR3 is 18 residues. From germline, CDR1 is SGHAT and CDR2 FQNNGV. The chain's CDR3 is CASSLWVRDPKLGNEQFF. CDR3 DNA sequence: TGTGCCAGCAGCTTATGGGTCCGGGACCCTAAGTTGGGCAATGAGCAGTTCTTC. Looking up the rest from reference TRBV11-2 and TRBJ2-1 gives the full variable domain: EAGVAQSPRYKIIEKRQSVAFWCNPISGHATLYWYQQILGQGPKLLIQFQNNGVVDDSQLPKDRFSAERLKGVDSTLKIQPAKLEDSAVYLCASSLWVRDPKLGNEQFFGPGTRLTVL.

The gene calls are TRBV13 and TRBJ2-7, with D possibly matching TRBD1 (6 bases). CDR1 is PRHDT, CDR2 FYEKMQ, per germline (reference sequence). The germline V and J ends were trimmed by 4 bases and 2 bases, with 12 bases remaining between them. The CDR3 loop spans 14 amino acids. CDR3 coding DNA: TGTGCCAGCAGCTCGACAGGCTATACCTACGAGCAGTACTTC. Protein product: CASSSTGYTYEQYF.

V usage is TRBV12-3 or TRBV12-4 and J usage is TRBJ2-2; no reliable D call. V was trimmed by 1 base and J by 3 bases, leaving 15 bases between them. The CDR3 loop spans 17 amino acids. The CDR3 sequence: CASSLVVGLRDTGELFF. The CDR3 coding sequence is TGTGCCAGCAGTTTAGTTGTAGGGCTCCGGGACACCGGGGAGCTGTTTTTT.

This clonotype occurred a few times. V usage is TRBV19 and J usage is TRBJ1-2; D remains unclear. Germline V gene data show CDR1 as LNHDA and CDR2 as SQIVND (reference sequence). This CDR3 region has 17 residues. V was clipped by 3 bases and J by 4 bases, with 21 bases between them. In DNA, the CDR3 is TGTGCCAGTAGTATTCCTCTAGCCCAGGAGGAGAGCTATGGCTACACCTTC. It codes for CASSIPLAQEESYGYTF.

This clonotype was counted many times. V gene TRBV12-3 or TRBV12-4 combines with J gene TRBJ2-1, with TRBD2 matching over 7 bases. Losses at the gene ends were 5 bases for V and 0 bases for J; bases not matched to a gene: 7. The CDR3 runs 16 residues. CDR3 coding DNA: TGTGCCAGCAGTCTTAGCGGGCCTAGCTCCTACAATGAGCAGTTCTTC. Amino acids: CASSLSGPSSYNEQFF.

This clonotype was seen at least ten times. The V and J genes are TRBV7-6 and TRBJ1-1; tentative D call: TRBD1 (5 bases). The CDR3 has 13 amino acids. V shed 2 bases and J shed 4 bases, with 8 bases lying between them. Germline V lookup: CDR1 SGHVS, CDR2 FNYEAQ. CDR3 amino acids: CASSLRQGTEAFF. The DNA for the CDR3 is TGTGCCAGCAGCTTACGTCAGGGCACTGAAGCTTTCTTT.

This clonotype was detected many times. The J gene is TRBJ1-2, the V gene TRBV7-8; unclear D gene. This CDR3 has 14 amino acids. Germline loops: CDR1 SGHVS, CDR2 FQNEAQ. V lost 1 base and J 4 bases, leaving 10 bases between the germline ends. CDR3 amino acids: CASSLGEGTYGYTF. CDR3 nucleotides: TGTGCCAGCAGCTTAGGAGAGGGTACCTATGGCTACACCTTC.

This rearrangement joins TRBV15 to TRBJ1-1; TRBD1 aligns across 9 bases. The CDR3 is 13 amino acids. Trimming removed 1 base from V and 11 bases from J; junction bases left unmatched: 5. Per the germline V gene, CDR1 is LNHNV and CDR2 is YYDKDF (reference sequence). CDR3 sequence (DNA): TGTGCCACCAGCAGAGGGGACAGGGTCGACGCTTTCTTT. Its protein is CATSRGDRVDAFF.

The chain carries TRBV20-1 and TRBJ1-2; the match to TRBD1 covers 7 bases. The CDR3 covers 14 residues. After removal of 3 bases from V and 3 bases from J, the junction contained 7 bases not matched to a gene. Looked up from germline, CDR1 is DFQATT and CDR2 is SNEGSKA (reference sequence). The CDR3 coding sequence is TGCAGTGCTAGGGGGGACAGCGTGGACTATGGCTACACCTTC. This gives the protein CSARGDSVDYGYTF.

CDR3 protein: CAISTDRGAYEQYF. CDR3 DNA sequence: TGTGCCATCAGTACGGACAGGGGTGCCTACGAGCAGTACTTC. The V gene is TRBV10-3, the J gene TRBJ2-7, with TRBD1 matching 9 bases. In germline, CDR1 is ENHRY, CDR2 SYGVKD. The CDR3 has 14 amino acids. J was trimmed by 2 bases and V by 5 bases; bases with no gene match: 4.

V is TRBV10-3 and J is TRBJ2-3, with 11 nucleotides matching TRBD2. The CDR3 is 14 residues long. After removal of 11 bases from V and 6 bases from J, the junction contained 10 bases not matched to a gene. CDR1 is ENHRY and CDR2 is SYGVKD in the germline V gene. The CDR3 protein is CAAYSGGAYDTQYF. The CDR3 nucleotides read TGTGCCGCGTATAGCGGGGGGGCATACGATACGCAGTATTTT.

In this sample, this clonotype turned up once. The genes are TRBV15 and TRBJ1-5; D possibly corresponds to TRBD1 (6 bases). The CDR3 runs 15 residues. Germline V gene lookup returns CDR1 LNHNV and CDR2 YYDKDF (reference sequence). V lost 5 bases to trimming and J lost 5 bases, with 16 bases between them. The CDR3 reads CATSPKGGSDQPQHF. CDR3 sequence (DNA): TGTGCCACCAGCCCCAAAGGGGGGTCCGATCAGCCCCAGCATTTT. Based on the CDR3 plus reference TRBV15 and TRBJ1-5, the full variable domain is DAMVIQNPRYQVTQFGKPVTLSCSQTLNHNVMYWYQQKSSQAPKLLFHYYDKDFNNEADTPDNFQSRRPNTSFCFLDIRSPGLGDTAMYLCATSPKGGSDQPQHFGDGTRLSIL.